Sequencing of this T cell receptor (beta chain) was carried out in a study of graft-versus-host responses after intestinal transplantation. The sample holds one count of this clone. Its antigen remains unknown. Sequencing used immunoSEQ multiplex PCR; TCRdb keeps in-frame clones, though not all of them. The repertoire consists of approximately 93,000 clones, with roughly 90% occurring once and the leading ten covering approximately 0.07%. From germline, CDR1 is SEHNR and CDR2 FQNEAQ (reference sequence). Trimming removed 4 bases from V and 7 bases from J; junction bases left unmatched: 20. CDR3 length: 18 residues.

The V and J genes are TRBV7-9 and TRBJ2-7, with 9 bases identical to TRBD1. The input for sequencing was unstimulated CD8+ T cells sorted from spleen or lymph node cells, taken before transplant. The sequence was collected from a human donor who was the organ donor for an intestinal transplant. CDR3 in amino acids: CASSSTKTLGTGFWEQYF. CDR3 nucleotide sequence: TGTGCCAGCAGCTCCACAAAAACACTCGGGACAGGGTTCTGGGAGCAGTACTTC.